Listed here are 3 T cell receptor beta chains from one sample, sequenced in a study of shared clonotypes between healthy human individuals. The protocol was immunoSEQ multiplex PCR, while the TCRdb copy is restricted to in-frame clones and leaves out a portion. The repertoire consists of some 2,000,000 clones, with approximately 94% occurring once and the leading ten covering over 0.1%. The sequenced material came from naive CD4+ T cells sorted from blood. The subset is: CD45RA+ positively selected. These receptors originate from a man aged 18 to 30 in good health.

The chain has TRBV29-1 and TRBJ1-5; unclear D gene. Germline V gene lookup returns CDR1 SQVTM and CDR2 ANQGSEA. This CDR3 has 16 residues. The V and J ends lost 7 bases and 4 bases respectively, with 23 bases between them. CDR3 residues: CSGQYRPERVNQPQHF. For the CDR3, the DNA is TGCAGCGGCCAGTATCGGCCAGAACGGGTGAATCAGCCCCAGCATTTT.

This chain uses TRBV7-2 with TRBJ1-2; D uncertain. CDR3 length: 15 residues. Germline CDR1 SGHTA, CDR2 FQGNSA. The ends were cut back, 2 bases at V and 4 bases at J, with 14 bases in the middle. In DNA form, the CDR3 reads TGTGCCAGCAGCTTACGGACTGATGCTAGCTATGGCTACACCTTC. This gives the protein CASSLRTDASYGYTF.

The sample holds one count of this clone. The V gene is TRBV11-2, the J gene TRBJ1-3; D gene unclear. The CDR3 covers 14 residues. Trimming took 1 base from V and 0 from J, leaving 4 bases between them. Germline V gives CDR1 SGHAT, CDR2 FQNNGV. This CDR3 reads CASSLAPSGNTIYF. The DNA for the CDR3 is TGTGCCAGCAGCTTAGCCCCCTCTGGAAACACCATATATTTT.